Below, one T cell receptor (beta chain) is given with its context. Its antigen remains unidentified. One junction end does not reproduce the germline sequence, and a read error may be involved. This entry is derived from a study of tumor and adjacent non-tumor tissue in lung cancer. Across the whole study: Aged roughly 30 to 76 years, patients included under 13 men and several women with stage I to III disease.

The library came from three nested PCR rounds adapted from ARM-PCR protocols. Using its own MiXCR run on the multiplex PCR reads, TCRdb lists one record per CDR3 protein. The repertoire holds 110,000 or so distinct CDR3 sequences, with 62% as singletons. No cell sorting was done before RNA was extracted from the tissue. Distant lung tissue was collected more than 3 cm away from the tumor edge. Between August and November 2014, newly diagnosed, chemotherapy-naive lung cancer patients underwent thoracic surgery in China. Study results and limitations: Top 100 clones took a larger repertoire share in normal lung.

The V gene's germline CDR1 is LGHNA and CDR2 YSLEER. The CDR3 length is 15 residues. Input material: distant non-tumor lung tissue. The chain employs TRBV4-3 and TRBJ2-4; TRBD1 matches 8 bases. This receptor was identified in a man between 60 and 75 years old with non-small cell lung cancer. The CDR3 DNA follows: TGCACCAGCAGCCCATCGGACAGGGAAAAAACCATTCAGTACTTC. Translation: CTSSPSDREKTIQYF.